This TCR beta chain was retrieved from a study of OX40 agonist ivuxolimab in advanced cancers. With regard to the full study: The costimulatory receptor OX40 (CD134) was targeted by ivuxolimab, a fully human IgG2 agonistic monoclonal antibody. Intravenous ivuxolimab was administered to patients every 2 weeks at six dose levels: 0.01, 0.1, 0.3, 1.5, 3 and 10 mg/kg. Among the 50 to 55 dose-escalation patients, around 20 had hepatocellular carcinoma, about 15 melanoma, 9 renal cell carcinoma and 9 head and neck cancer. A male proportion of under 85% and a mean age of around 60 years, ranging from 23 to 79, were recorded for the dose-escalation cohort. Prior anti-PD-1, anti-PD-L1 or anti-CTLA-4 therapy was permitted, and checkpoint inhibitors had been received by about 44% of dose-escalation patients. Partial responses occurred in three dose-escalation patients, of whom one had hepatocellular carcinoma and two had cutaneous melanoma. Peripheral TCRbeta sequencing was intended to test whether TCR sequence diversity was altered and clonal T-cell expansion was caused by ivuxolimab. The paper reports the monotherapy dose-escalation portion (N ≈ 50 patients) of the phase I ivuxolimab trial. Overall study outcomes, separate from this receptor: Low levels of normalized T-cell clonal expansion were also shown by some nonresponding patients. In partial responders in the 0.1-3.0 mg/kg groups, normalized peripheral clonal expansion was found to be among the lowest, especially among CD8+ T cells. Which antigens the clonally expanded peripheral T cells were specific for was not determined. At doses from 0.1 to 3.0 mg/kg, clonal expansion was seen in both CD4+ and CD8+ blood T cells between baseline and week 6. After ivuxolimab, more expanded clones were found on average in CD8+ T cells than in CD4+ T cells.

Details on this clone: Its target antigen remains unknown. Base qualities are missing; no much larger clone stands one base away.

Genomic DNA was isolated from the sorted cells so that the TCRbeta CDR3 region could be sequenced. The immunoSEQ Assay was used to sequence the TCRbeta CDR3 regions. TCRdb's version of the immuneACCESS table is confined to in-frame rearrangements and falls short of the full clone set. An unresolved V gene accounts for under half of the shortfall where checked; the remainder is of unknown origin. In all, the sample holds just under 75,000 clones, and about 93% of those were seen once. The ten largest clones capture roughly 0.45% of the sample. The germline V gene (reference sequence) sets CDR1 to LNHDA and CDR2 to SQIVND. The V and J ends are trimmed by 4 bases and 0 bases, leaving 13 bases between them. CDR3 length: 16 amino acids, cysteine to phenylalanine. Only the CDR3 DNA stays, 48 bases, in frame from base 1. The trial excluded patients who had a history of autoimmune disease or were on systemic immunosuppression. Peripheral blood for TCR sequencing was collected from all dose cohorts at baseline, on cycle 4 day 1, and on cycle 7 day 1. Samples were obtained from an open-label, multicenter, first-in-human phase I dose-escalation trial of ivuxolimab. Adults with locally advanced or metastatic head and neck squamous cell, hepatocellular, melanoma or renal cell carcinoma were enrolled in the trial. Before TCR sequencing, CD4+ T cells and CD8+ T cells from peripheral blood were sorted into separate populations.

The material was CD4+ or CD8+ T cells sorted from blood, obtained in a trial of the OX40 agonist ivuxolimab. This chain joins TRBV19 to TRBJ1-3; the best D guess is TRBD1, with 6 bases matching. This receptor was taken from an adult with an advanced solid tumor such as melanoma, head and neck, liver or kidney cancer. The DNA reads as follows: TGTGCCAGTAGTACCTCCGACAGGCCCTCTGGAAACACCATATATTTT. This gives the protein CASSTSDRPSGNTIYF.